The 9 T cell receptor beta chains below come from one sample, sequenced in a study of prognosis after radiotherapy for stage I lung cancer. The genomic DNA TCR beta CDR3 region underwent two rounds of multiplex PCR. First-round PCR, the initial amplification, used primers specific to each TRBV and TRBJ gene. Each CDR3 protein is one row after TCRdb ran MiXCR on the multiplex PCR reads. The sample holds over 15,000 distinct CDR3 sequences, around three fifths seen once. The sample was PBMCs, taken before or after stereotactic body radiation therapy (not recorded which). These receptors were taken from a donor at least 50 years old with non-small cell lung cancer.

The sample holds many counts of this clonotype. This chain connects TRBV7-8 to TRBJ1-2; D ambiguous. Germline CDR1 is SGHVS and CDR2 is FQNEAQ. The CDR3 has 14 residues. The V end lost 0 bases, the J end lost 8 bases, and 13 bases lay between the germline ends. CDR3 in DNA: TGTGCCAGCAGCTTAGCAAAGGACGGAGGCGGCTACACCTTC. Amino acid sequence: CASSLAKDGGGYTF.

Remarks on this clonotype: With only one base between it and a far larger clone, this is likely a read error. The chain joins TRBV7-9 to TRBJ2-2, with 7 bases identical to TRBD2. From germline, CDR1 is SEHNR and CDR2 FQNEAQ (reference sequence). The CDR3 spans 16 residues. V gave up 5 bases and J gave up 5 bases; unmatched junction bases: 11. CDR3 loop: CASSLSTWGGTGELFF. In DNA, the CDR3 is TGTGCCAGCAGCCTCAGTACCTGGGGAGGGACCGGGGAGCTGTTTTTT. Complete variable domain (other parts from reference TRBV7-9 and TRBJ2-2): DTGVSQNPRHKITKRGQNVTFRCDPISEHNRLYWYRQTLGQGPEFLTYFQNEAQLEKSRLLSDRFSAERPKGSFSTLEIQRTEQGDSAMYLCASSLSTWGGTGELFFGEGSRLTVL.

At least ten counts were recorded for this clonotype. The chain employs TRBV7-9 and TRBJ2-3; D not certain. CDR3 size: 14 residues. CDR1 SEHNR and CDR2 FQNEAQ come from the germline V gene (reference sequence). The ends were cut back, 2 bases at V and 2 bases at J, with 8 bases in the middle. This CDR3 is CASSLRPTTDTQYF. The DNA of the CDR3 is TGTGCCAGCAGCTTACGCCCCACCACAGATACGCAGTATTTT.

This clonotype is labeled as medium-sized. CDR3 nucleotide sequence: TGCGCCAGCAGCTTGGTTCCTGGTTCTAGCGGGAGTAATGAGCAGTTCTTC. Translation gives CASSLVPGSSGSNEQFF. The chain has TRBV5-1 and TRBJ2-1; 10 bases fit TRBD2. J gave up 7 bases and V 0 bases, and 10 bases lay outside the gene matches. Germline V gene data show CDR1 as SGHRS and CDR2 as YFSETQ. There are 17 residues in the CDR3.

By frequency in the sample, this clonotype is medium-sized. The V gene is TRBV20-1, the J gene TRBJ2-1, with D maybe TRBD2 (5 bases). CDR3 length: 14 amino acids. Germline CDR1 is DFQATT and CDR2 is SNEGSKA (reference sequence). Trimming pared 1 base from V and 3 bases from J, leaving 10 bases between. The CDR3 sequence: CSARAYGNYNEQFF. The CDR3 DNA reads TGCAGTGCTAGAGCCTACGGGAACTACAATGAGCAGTTCTTC.

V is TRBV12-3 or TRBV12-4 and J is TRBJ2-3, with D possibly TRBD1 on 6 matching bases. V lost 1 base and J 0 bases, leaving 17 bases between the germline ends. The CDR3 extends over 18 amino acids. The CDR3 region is CASSLGLNEGGSTDTQYF. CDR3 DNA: TGTGCCAGCAGTTTAGGCCTAAACGAAGGGGGAAGCACAGATACGCAGTATTTT.

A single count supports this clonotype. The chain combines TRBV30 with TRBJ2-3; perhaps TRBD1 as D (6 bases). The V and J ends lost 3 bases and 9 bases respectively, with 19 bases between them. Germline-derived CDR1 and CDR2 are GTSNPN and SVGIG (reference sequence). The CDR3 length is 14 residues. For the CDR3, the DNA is TGTGCCTGGAGGAGGTGGGCTGCTGGGGGCACGCAGTATTTT. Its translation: CAWRRWAAGGTQYF.

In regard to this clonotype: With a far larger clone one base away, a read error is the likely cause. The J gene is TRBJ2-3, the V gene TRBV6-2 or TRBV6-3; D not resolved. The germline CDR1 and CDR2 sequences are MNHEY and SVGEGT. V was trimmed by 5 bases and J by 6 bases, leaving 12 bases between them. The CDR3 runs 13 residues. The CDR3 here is CASSPTLGDTQYF. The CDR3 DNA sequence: TGTGCCAGCAGTCCCACCCTGGGTGATACGCAGTATTTT.

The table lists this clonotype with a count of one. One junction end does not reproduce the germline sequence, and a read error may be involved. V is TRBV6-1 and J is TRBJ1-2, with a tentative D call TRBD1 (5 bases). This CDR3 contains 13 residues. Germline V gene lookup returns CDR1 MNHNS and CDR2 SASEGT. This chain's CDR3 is CSSRGEGSYGYTF. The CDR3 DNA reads TGTTCCAGCAGAGGGGAGGGAAGCTATGGCTACACCTTC.